The rows below give T cell receptor beta chains drawn from one sample of a study of blood T cell repertoires in COVID-19. Some clones are missing from TCRdb's copy, which holds only in-frame ones; the method was immunoSEQ multiplex PCR. The sample lists 230,000 or so clones; 75% to 90% were seen once. Source material: peripheral blood. All receptors derive from a human donor in a cohort sampled during active COVID-19. Each CDR3 is given with its conserved first and last residue. A D gene is named only where the DNA matches it firmly. Clone size appears in some rows only: once, few, many, or a class for an expanded clone.

clone_size	j_call	d_call	v_call	cdr3_aa
NA	TRBJ1-1	TRBD1	TRBV28	CASRTGATEAFF
once	TRBJ1-2	NA	TRBV3-1/TRBV3-2	CASADSLNYGYTF
few	TRBJ1-4	TRBD1	TRBV27	CASSPGQPNEKLFF
few	TRBJ2-1	NA	TRBV6-5	CASRGVNEQFF
NA	TRBJ1-1	TRBD1	TRBV18	CASSPKQGRNTEAFF
NA	TRBJ1-2	TRBD1	TRBV6-5	CASIASPGQLYGYTF
NA	TRBJ2-7	TRBD1	TRBV28	CASRAFRDSLIYEQYF
NA	TRBJ1-6	NA	TRBV6-6	CASSSGVVYSPLHF
NA	TRBJ1-2	TRBD1	TRBV7-8	CASSSARDRGIYGYTF
NA	TRBJ2-5	TRBD2	TRBV7-8	CASSLRTSGTETQYF
NA	TRBJ2-1	TRBD1	TRBV27	CASSHSRTGGNEQFF
NA	TRBJ2-7	NA	TRBV27	CASSLRAGFSYEQYF
NA	TRBJ1-5	TRBD1	TRBV12-3/TRBV12-4	CASTGGNQPQHF
once	TRBJ1-1	NA	TRBV3-1/TRBV3-2	CASSQDKGLSVTEAFF
once	TRBJ1-3	TRBD1	TRBV5-1	CASSGGQGFRNTIYF
NA	TRBJ1-5	NA	TRBV9	CASSRMGGQPQHF
NA	TRBJ2-7	TRBD2	TRBV4-1	CASSQSGRASYEQYF
NA	TRBJ1-2	TRBD1	TRBV20-1	CSASLSGGNYGYTF
once	TRBJ1-1	TRBD1	TRBV5-1	CASSGRQGAKSEAFF
NA	TRBJ2-3	TRBD2	TRBV7-8	CASSTSGSRTDTQYF
NA	TRBJ1-1	TRBD1	TRBV30	CAWSPVTGATNTEAFF
NA	TRBJ1-1	NA	TRBV27	CASSLDSTLMNTEAFF
NA	TRBJ2-2	TRBD1	TRBV11-3	CASSLGWRQGWNTGELFF
NA	TRBJ2-1	TRBD2	TRBV19	CASSIVGRTSKNEQFF
NA	TRBJ1-2	TRBD1	TRBV28	CASRPGQGFYGYTF
NA	TRBJ2-7	NA	TRBV27	CASSSFSTGTEEQYF
once	TRBJ2-7	NA	TRBV24-1	CATSETGLFEQYF
NA	TRBJ2-5	NA	TRBV15	CATTLGQEGQETQYF
NA	TRBJ2-1	NA	TRBV23-1	CASTQGWQFF
few	TRBJ2-1	NA	TRBV18	CASSLGASEYNEQFF
NA	TRBJ1-6	NA	TRBV3-1/TRBV3-2	CASSQEGRGNSPLHF
NA	TRBJ2-7	TRBD1	TRBV11-3	CASSLGVGTGRSEQYF
NA	TRBJ1-2	TRBD1	TRBV6-6	CASSYDDWEGGTFNNF
NA	TRBJ2-7	TRBD1	TRBV19	CASSPRDRFYEQYF
NA	TRBJ1-4	NA	TRBV28	CASSLRGGLEKLFF
NA	TRBJ2-7	NA	TRBV20-1	CSASGRGGPYEQYF
NA	TRBJ2-3	NA	TRBV5-1	CASRRDGSTDTQYF
NA	TRBJ2-1	NA	TRBV6-2/TRBV6-3	CASSYENGNEQFF
NA	TRBJ1-2	TRBD1	TRBV15	CATSRDWTGYYTF
NA	TRBJ2-7	NA	TRBV7-2	CASSPTGTGYEQYF
NA	TRBJ2-7	NA	TRBV6-5	CASRGTGSSYEQYF
once	TRBJ1-3	NA	TRBV3-1/TRBV3-2	CASSHNSPGTRGNTIYF
NA	TRBJ2-3	TRBD1	TRBV5-1	CASSPEDRRTDTQYF
NA	TRBJ2-7	TRBD1	TRBV28	CASSLGGQGWDEQYF
few	TRBJ2-2	NA	TRBV20-1	CSARGTGELFF
NA	TRBJ1-2	NA	TRBV5-5	CASSYRESYGYTF
few	TRBJ2-7	NA	TRBV7-9	CASSRATDHEQYF
NA	TRBJ2-7	TRBD1	TRBV7-9	CASSLRQGNYEQYF
NA	TRBJ2-7	NA	TRBV28	CASRFDLGEQYF
few	TRBJ2-7	NA	TRBV28	CASSAWTDSSYEQYF